The 2 T cell receptor beta chains reported below all come from one sample, sequenced in a study of blood T cell repertoires in COVID-19. Sequenced by immunoSEQ multiplex PCR; TCRdb stores in-frame clones only, minus some. The data contain roughly 210,000 clones, around 90% of them singletons. Source material: peripheral blood. These receptors originate from a man aged 65 to 85 with acute or convalescent COVID-19.

The chain combines TRBV7-3 with TRBJ2-1; 13 bases agree with TRBD2. Germline V lookup: CDR1 SGHTA, CDR2 FQGTGA. Losses at the gene ends were 4 bases for V and 7 bases for J; bases not matched to a gene: 10. The CDR3 is 17 residues long. CDR3 region: CASSSGYTSGRANEQFF. For the CDR3, the DNA is TGTGCCAGCAGCTCGGGCTATACTAGCGGGAGGGCGAATGAGCAGTTCTTC.

The CDR3 region has the DNA TGTGCCAGTAGTAAAGGGGGCGCGAGTCCCGGGGAGCTGTTTTTT. Translation: CASSKGGASPGELFF. The chain couples TRBV19 to TRBJ2-2; 7 positions match TRBD1. Germline V gene data show CDR1 as LNHDA and CDR2 as SQIVND (reference sequence). J was trimmed by 6 bases and V by 4 bases; bases with no gene match: 8. CDR3 length equals 15 residues.